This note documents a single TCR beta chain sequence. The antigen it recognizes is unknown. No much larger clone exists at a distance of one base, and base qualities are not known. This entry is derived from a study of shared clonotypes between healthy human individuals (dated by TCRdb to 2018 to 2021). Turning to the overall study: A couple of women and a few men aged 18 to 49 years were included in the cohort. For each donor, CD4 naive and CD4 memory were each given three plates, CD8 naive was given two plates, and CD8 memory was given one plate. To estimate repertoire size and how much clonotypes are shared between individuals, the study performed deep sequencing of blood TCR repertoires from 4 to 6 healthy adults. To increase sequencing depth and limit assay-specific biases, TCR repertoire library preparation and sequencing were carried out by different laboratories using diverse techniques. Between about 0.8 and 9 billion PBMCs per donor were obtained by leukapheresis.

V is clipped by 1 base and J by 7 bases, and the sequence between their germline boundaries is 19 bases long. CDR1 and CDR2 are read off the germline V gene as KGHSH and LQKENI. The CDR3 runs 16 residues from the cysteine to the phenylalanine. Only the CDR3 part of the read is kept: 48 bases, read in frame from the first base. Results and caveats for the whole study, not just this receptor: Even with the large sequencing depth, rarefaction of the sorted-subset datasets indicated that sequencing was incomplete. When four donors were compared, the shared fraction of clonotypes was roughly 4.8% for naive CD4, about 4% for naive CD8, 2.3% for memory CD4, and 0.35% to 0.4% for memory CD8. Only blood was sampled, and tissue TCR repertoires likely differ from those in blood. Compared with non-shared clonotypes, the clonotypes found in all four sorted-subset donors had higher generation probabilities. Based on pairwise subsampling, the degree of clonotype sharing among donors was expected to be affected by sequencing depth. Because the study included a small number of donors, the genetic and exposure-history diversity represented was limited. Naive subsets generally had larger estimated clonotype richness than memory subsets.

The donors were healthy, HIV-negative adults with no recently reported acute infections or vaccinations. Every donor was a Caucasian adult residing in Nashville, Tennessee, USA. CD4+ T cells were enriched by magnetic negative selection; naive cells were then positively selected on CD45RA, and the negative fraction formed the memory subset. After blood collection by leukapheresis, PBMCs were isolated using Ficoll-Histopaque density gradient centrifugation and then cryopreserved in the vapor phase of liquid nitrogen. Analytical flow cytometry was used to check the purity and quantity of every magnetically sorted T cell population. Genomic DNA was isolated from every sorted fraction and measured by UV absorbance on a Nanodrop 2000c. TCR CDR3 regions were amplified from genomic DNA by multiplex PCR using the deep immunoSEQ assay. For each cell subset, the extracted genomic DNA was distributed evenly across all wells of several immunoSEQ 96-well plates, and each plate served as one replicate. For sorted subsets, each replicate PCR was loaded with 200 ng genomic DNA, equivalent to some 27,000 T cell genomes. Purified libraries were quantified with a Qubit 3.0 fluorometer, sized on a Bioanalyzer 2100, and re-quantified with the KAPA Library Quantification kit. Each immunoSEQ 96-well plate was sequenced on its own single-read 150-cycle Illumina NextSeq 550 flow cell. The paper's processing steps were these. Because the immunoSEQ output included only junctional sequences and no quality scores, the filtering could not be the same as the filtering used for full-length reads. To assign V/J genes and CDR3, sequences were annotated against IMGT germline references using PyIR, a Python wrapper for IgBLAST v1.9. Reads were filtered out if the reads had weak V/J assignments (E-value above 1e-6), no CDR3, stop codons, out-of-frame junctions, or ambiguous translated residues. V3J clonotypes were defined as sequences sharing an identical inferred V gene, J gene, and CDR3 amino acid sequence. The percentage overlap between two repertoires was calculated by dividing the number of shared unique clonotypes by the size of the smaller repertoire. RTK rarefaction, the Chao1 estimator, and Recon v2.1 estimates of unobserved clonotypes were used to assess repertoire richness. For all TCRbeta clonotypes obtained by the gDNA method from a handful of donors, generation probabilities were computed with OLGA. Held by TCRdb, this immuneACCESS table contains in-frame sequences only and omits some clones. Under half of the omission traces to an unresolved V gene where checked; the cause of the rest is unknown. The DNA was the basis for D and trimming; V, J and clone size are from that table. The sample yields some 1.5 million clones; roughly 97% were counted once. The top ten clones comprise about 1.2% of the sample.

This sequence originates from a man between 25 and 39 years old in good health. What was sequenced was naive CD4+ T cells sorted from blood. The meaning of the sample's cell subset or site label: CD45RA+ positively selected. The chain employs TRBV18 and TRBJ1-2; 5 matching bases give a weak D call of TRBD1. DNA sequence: TGTGCCAGCTCACCACAACAGGACGCGGCATTACTTGGCTACACCTTC. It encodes CASSPQQDAALLGYTF.